The 2 T cell receptor beta chains listed next were all sequenced from one sample in a study of T cell changes during pregnancy in multiple sclerosis. Libraries were prepared by immunoSEQ multiplex PCR; TCRdb keeps only in-frame clonotypes and omits some of them. The sample lists 50,000 to 65,000 clones; over 85% were seen once. This sample comprised CD8+ T cells from peripheral blood mononuclear cells, obtained in the second trimester of pregnancy. These receptors came from a female donor with multiple sclerosis, enrolled in a pregnancy study.

This rearrangement joins TRBV29-1 to TRBJ2-3; 10 bases agree with TRBD2. Germline V gene data show CDR1 as SQVTM and CDR2 as ANQGSEA. Trimming took 4 bases from V and 4 from J; bases not matched to a gene: 5. The CDR3 consists of 14 residues. The CDR3 loop is CSVVSSGRADTQYF. The CDR3 DNA reads as TGCAGCGTTGTATCTAGCGGGAGAGCAGATACGCAGTATTTT.

By its share, this clone is medium-sized. The chain carries TRBV10-1 and TRBJ2-7, with 7 bases identical to TRBD2. The V segment lost 7 bases and the J segment 5 bases; nucleotides outside the gene matches: 11. This CDR3 is 14 amino acids long. CDR1 and CDR2 from the germline V gene are WNHNN and SYGVQD (reference sequence). CDR3 in DNA: TGCGCCAGCATGGGACTAACCCTCCTACACGAGCAGTACTTC. Translating it yields CASMGLTLLHEQYF.